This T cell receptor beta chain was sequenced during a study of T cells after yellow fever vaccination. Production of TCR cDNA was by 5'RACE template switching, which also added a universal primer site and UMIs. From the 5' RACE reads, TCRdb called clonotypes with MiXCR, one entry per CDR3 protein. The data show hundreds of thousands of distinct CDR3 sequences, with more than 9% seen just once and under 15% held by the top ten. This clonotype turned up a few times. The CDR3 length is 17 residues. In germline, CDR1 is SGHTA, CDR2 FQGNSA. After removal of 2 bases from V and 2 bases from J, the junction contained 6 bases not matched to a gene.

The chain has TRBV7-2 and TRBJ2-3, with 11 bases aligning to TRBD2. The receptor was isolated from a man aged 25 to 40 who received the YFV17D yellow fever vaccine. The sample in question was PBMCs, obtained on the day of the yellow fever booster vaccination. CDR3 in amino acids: CASSLNLAGGPTDTQYF. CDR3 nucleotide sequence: TGTGCCAGCAGCTTAAACCTAGCGGGAGGTCCCACAGATACGCAGTATTTT.